The 20 T cell receptor beta chains in this list originate from one sample, sequenced in a study of early T cells in non-severe SARS-CoV-2 infection. One entry per CDR3 protein, called by TCRdb with MiXCR from the 5' RACE reads. This table has 55,000 to 70,000 distinct CDR3 sequences, 5.6% appearing once. Source material: whole blood. The source is an adult who was a healthcare worker with PCR-confirmed SARS-CoV-2 infection or an uninfected control (not recorded which).

Ten or more counts support this clonotype. V gene TRBV19 combines with J gene TRBJ1-3; D not certain. Per germline, CDR1 LNHDA and CDR2 SQIVND (reference sequence). Deletions cut 8 bases from V and 3 bases from J, with 11 bases between. This CDR3 comprises 13 residues. The CDR3 reads CASGFTGGNTIYF. CDR3 bases: TGTGCCAGTGGGTTTACCGGTGGAAACACCATATATTTT. The full variable domain, completed using reference TRBV19 and TRBJ1-3, is DGGITQSPKYLFRKEGQNVTLSCEQNLNHDAMYWYRQDPGQGLRLIYYSQIVNDFQKGDIAEGYSVSREKKESFPLTVTSAQKNPTAFYLCASGFTGGNTIYFGEGSWLTVV.

The J gene is TRBJ1-5, the V gene TRBV7-9; D call uncertain. The CDR3 spans 12 residues. V was shortened by 5 bases and J by 4 bases, with 6 bases between the two germline ends. CDR1 and CDR2 from the germline V gene are SEHNR and FQNEAQ (reference sequence). CDR3 in DNA: TGTGCCAGCAGCGCAAATAATCAGCCCCAGCATTTT. Its protein is CASSANNQPQHF.

This clonotype was seen at least ten times. The rearrangement joins TRBV20-1 to TRBJ2-2; D uncertain. Germline V lookup: CDR1 DFQATT, CDR2 SNEGSKA (reference sequence). The CDR3 sequence is 11 residues long. The V end was cut by 5 bases, the J end by 4 bases, with 5 bases between. The CDR3 DNA is TGCAGTGCTCCCGCCACCGGGGAGCTGTTTTTT. This codes for CSAPATGELFF.

This clonotype has a handful of counts. This sequence joins TRBV6-1 and TRBJ1-6; 7 positions agree with TRBD1. The CDR3 is made up of 14 amino acids. Germline-derived CDR1 and CDR2 are MNHNS and SASEGT. V lost 11 bases and J lost 4; bases outside the gene matches: 8. CDR3 in amino acids: CAGQEGSYNSPLHF. The CDR3, as DNA: TGTGCCGGACAGGAGGGGTCTTATAATTCACCCCTCCACTTT.

This clonotype has just a few counts. This sequence joins TRBV6-1 and TRBJ2-6; D might be TRBD1 (6 bases). V lost 6 bases, J lost 4 bases, and 13 bases lay in between. This CDR3 is 15 amino acids long. Germline lookup yields CDR1 MNHNS and CDR2 SASEGT. CDR3 nucleotides: TGTGCCAGCAGCCGACAGGAGTGGGGGGCCAACGTCCTGACTTTC. Amino acid sequence: CASSRQEWGANVLTF.

The V call is TRBV7-2, the J call TRBJ2-5; D is uncertain. The CDR3 spans 14 residues. The V gene lost 1 base and the J gene lost 5 bases, with 11 bases spanning the gap. Per germline, CDR1 SGHTA and CDR2 FQGNSA. The CDR3 DNA reads as TGTGCCAGCAGCTTAGTTGCCTCTACGGAGACCCAGTACTTC. The encoded protein is CASSLVASTETQYF.

In its sample, this clonotype was seen many times. The rearrangement links TRBV29-1 to TRBJ2-2; D tentatively reads TRBD1 or TRBD2 (6 bases each). Per the germline V gene, CDR1 is SQVTM and CDR2 is ANQGSEA. CDR3 length: 13 residues. V was cut by 6 bases and J by 1 base, with 9 bases left in between. CDR3 sequence (DNA): TGCAGCGTCGGGGGCCTGAACACCGGGGAGCTGTTTTTT. Translating it yields CSVGGLNTGELFF.

This clonotype was detected many times. This chain connects TRBV18 to TRBJ2-2; D not certain. Germline CDR1 and CDR2: KGHSH and LQKENI. The CDR3 totals 12 residues. V was trimmed by 3 bases and J by 7 bases, leaving 6 bases between them. CDR3 loop: CASSPRVGELFF. CDR3 nucleotides: TGTGCCAGCTCACCGCGCGTCGGGGAGCTGTTTTTT.

This clonotype was counted many times. V and J are TRBV19 and TRBJ1-2, with 8 positions matching TRBD1. Trimming removed 9 bases from V and 2 bases from J; junction bases left unmatched: 5. This CDR3 contains 13 residues. Germline loops: CDR1 LNHDA, CDR2 SQIVND (reference sequence). In DNA, the CDR3 is TGTGCCAGCGCAGGGGGCCCCAACTATGGCTACACCTTC. This codes for CASAGGPNYGYTF.

This clonotype was seen repeatedly, ten times or more. The CDR3 sequence is CASRRTGEGTEAFF. The CDR3, as DNA: TGTGCCAGCAGGCGCACAGGGGAAGGCACTGAAGCTTTCTTT. The chain recombines TRBV6-6 with TRBJ1-1; 7 bases map to TRBD1. This CDR3 spans 14 amino acids. Trimming cost V 6 bases and J 4 bases; bases outside gene matches: 8. The germline V gene has CDR1 MNHNY and CDR2 SVGAGI (reference sequence).

This chain joins TRBV2 and TRBJ2-1, with TRBD2 identical over 15 bases. The CDR3 loop spans 15 amino acids. Germline V gene data show CDR1 as SNHLY and CDR2 as FYNNEI. Unmatched junction bases numbered 6, after V lost 5 bases and J lost 10 bases. CDR3 in amino acids: CASSFLGLAGGEQFF. The DNA of the CDR3 is TGTGCCAGCAGTTTTCTCGGACTAGCGGGAGGGGAGCAGTTCTTC.

This clonotype was counted at least ten times. This sequence joins TRBV7-3 and TRBJ2-3; 7 bases line up with TRBD1. Germline CDR1 and CDR2: SGHTA and FQGTGA. Germline trimming cut 5 bases from V and 8 bases from J; bases unmatched to any gene: 10. The CDR3 totals 14 residues. CDR3 residues: CASSVDRVGGTQYF. The DNA of the CDR3 is TGTGCCAGCAGCGTAGACAGGGTAGGCGGTACGCAGTATTTT.

This clonotype has a count of ten or more. The rearrangement uses TRBV2 and TRBJ2-2, with 7 bases matching TRBD2. The CDR3 is 15 residues long. V gave up 3 bases and J gave up 7 bases; unmatched junction bases: 8. CDR1 and CDR2 (germline): SNHLY, FYNNEI. CDR3 in amino acids: CASSDSGRAGGELFF. The CDR3 DNA sequence: TGTGCCAGCAGTGATAGTGGGAGGGCAGGCGGGGAGCTGTTTTTT. The full variable domain, rest sourced from reference TRBV2 and TRBJ2-2, is EPEVTQTPSHQVTQMGQEVILRCVPISNHLYFYWYRQILGQKVEFLVSFYNNEISEKSEIFDDQFSVERPDGSNFTLKIRSTKLEDSAMYFCASSDSGRAGGELFFGEGSRLTVL.

This clonotype showed up many times. The gene calls are TRBV10-3 and TRBJ2-7, with D maybe TRBD2 (5 bases). V shed 3 bases and J shed 2 bases, with 17 bases lying between them. In germline, CDR1 is ENHRY, CDR2 SYGVKD. The CDR3 totals 16 residues. The CDR3 loop reads CAISDPGSPGAYEQYF. Here the CDR3 DNA reads TGTGCCATCAGTGACCCGGGGAGTCCTGGGGCCTACGAGCAGTACTTC.

The chain employs TRBV12-3 or TRBV12-4 and TRBJ2-2; weak D call: TRBD2 (5 bases). The CDR3 is 16 residues long. Deletions cut 6 bases from V and 2 bases from J, with 16 bases between. CDR3 nucleotides: TGTGCCAGCAGCCGAACCGGGGTTAGAAACACCGGGGAGCTGTTTTTT. Protein sequence: CASSRTGVRNTGELFF.

At least ten counts were recorded for this clonotype. V and J are TRBV19 and TRBJ2-7, with TRBD1 matching 10 bases. Unmatched junction bases numbered 10, after V lost 5 bases and J lost 3 bases. Germline V gene lookup returns CDR1 LNHDA and CDR2 SQIVND (reference sequence). This CDR3 contains 16 residues. CDR3 amino acids: CASSEARTGGNYEQYF. Here the CDR3 DNA reads TGTGCCAGTAGTGAGGCCAGGACAGGGGGTAACTACGAGCAGTACTTC.

Written as DNA, the CDR3 is TGTGCCAGCAGACGGGGGCTTGTTGGCTACACCTTC. Its translation: CASRRGLVGYTF. This rearrangement joins TRBV27 to TRBJ1-2; possibly TRBD1 for D (6 bases). Germline CDR1 and CDR2: MNHEY and SMNVEV (reference sequence). The CDR3 spans 12 residues. V dropped 6 bases and J dropped 7 bases, with 12 bases sitting between them.

This clonotype was seen repeatedly, ten times or more. The chain employs TRBV12-3 or TRBV12-4 and TRBJ2-7, with TRBD2 identical over 11 bases. Unmatched junction bases numbered 16, after V lost 6 bases and J lost 9 bases. This CDR3 has 16 amino acids. In nucleotides, the CDR3 is TGTGCCAGCAGCCGCTGGACTAGCGGGCCCTATTCCGGGCAGTACTTC. It is translated as CASSRWTSGPYSGQYF.

The V and J genes are TRBV7-2 and TRBJ2-7; perhaps TRBD1 as D (5 bases). Germline values: CDR1 SGHTA, CDR2 FQGNSA. The V and J ends lost 5 bases and 7 bases respectively, with 15 bases between them. The CDR3 extends over 13 amino acids. The CDR3 protein is CASSADRMQEQYF. As DNA, the CDR3 is TGTGCCAGCAGCGCCGACAGAATGCAAGAGCAGTACTTC.

This clonotype appeared many times. This chain links TRBV9 with TRBJ2-7; no definite D call. Germline V CDR1 and CDR2: SGDLS, YYNGEE. V was trimmed by 0 bases and J by 6 bases, leaving 19 bases between them. The CDR3 sequence is 16 residues long. CDR3 DNA sequence: TGTGCCAGCAGCGTAGATGTCAGAGTTCAAGGTTCCGAGCAGTACTTC. This codes for CASSVDVRVQGSEQYF.